The next 6 T cell receptor beta chains were all read from a single sample in a study of beta chain features in type 1 diabetes. General study points: When Type 1 diabetes patients were examined, their TCRB CDR3s proved moderately but significantly shorter in all four CD4+ subsets.

Since all of the isolated RNA was reverse transcribed, expressed TCRB transcripts were what got sequenced. Assay: immunoSEQ multiplex PCR; the TCRdb copy retains only in-frame clones and omits some. The repertoire has 40,000 to 65,000 clones, 60% to 70% of them found once; the top ten carry 0.25% to 0.35%. Which antigens these TCRs recognize remains unknown. Sequencing was done on a sample of stem cell memory CD4+ T cells from blood. The receptors come from a woman in her thirties with type 1 diabetes.

The V call is TRBV7-3, the J call TRBJ1-2; tentatively, D is TRBD1 (5 bases). The CDR3 contains 13 residues. V was trimmed by 4 bases and J by 3 bases, leaving 9 bases between them. The germline V gene has CDR1 SGHTA and CDR2 FQGTGA. CDR3 amino acids: CASSSGRDYGYTF. The DNA of the CDR3 is TGTGCCAGCAGCTCAGGGAGGGACTATGGCTACACCTTC. The full variable domain, in which reference TRBV7-3 and TRBJ1-2 provide the parts outside the CDR3, is GAGVSQTPSNKVTEKGKYVELRCDPISGHTALYWYRQSLGQGPEFLIYFQGTGAADDSGLPNDRFFAVRPEGSVSTLKIQRTERGDSAVYLCASSSGRDYGYTFGSGTRLTVV.

Concerning this clone itself: In the same sample, other DNA sequences code for this CDR3. This chain uses TRBV5-1 with TRBJ2-1; 8 bases line up with TRBD1. The junction had 0 bases not matched to a gene; V was cut back by 0 bases and J by 4 bases. The V gene's germline CDR1 is SGHRS and CDR2 YFSETQ. There are 14 residues in the CDR3. CDR3 sequence reads: CASSLGDRYNEQFF. The CDR3 DNA reads TGCGCCAGCAGCTTGGGGGACAGGTACAATGAGCAGTTCTTC.

This chain links TRBV2 with TRBJ2-7, with D perhaps matching TRBD2 (7 bases). The CDR3 consists of 14 residues. V was clipped by 8 bases and J by 3 bases, with 17 bases between them. Germline CDR1 and CDR2: SNHLY and FYNNEI. The CDR3 nucleotides read TGTGCCAGCGGGGGGGCGGGAGAGGTCTACGAGCAGTACTTC. It specifies CASGGAGEVYEQYF. The full variable domain, with the rest looked up from reference TRBV2 and TRBJ2-7, is EPEVTQTPSHQVTQMGQEVILRCVPISNHLYFYWYRQILGQKVEFLVSFYNNEISEKSEIFDDQFSVERPDGSNFTLKIRSTKLEDSAMYFCASGGAGEVYEQYFGPGTRLTVT.

The chain couples TRBV9 to TRBJ1-2; D may be TRBD1 (6 bases). This CDR3 region has 15 residues. From germline, CDR1 is SGDLS and CDR2 YYNGEE. The V end lost 0 bases, the J end lost 3 bases, and 12 bases lay between the germline ends. The CDR3 loop reads CASSVAPRGDYGYTF. Here the CDR3 DNA reads TGTGCCAGCAGCGTAGCTCCCAGGGGAGACTATGGCTACACCTTC.

This clone was observed once. This chain links TRBV25-1 with TRBJ2-5, with 7 bases fitting TRBD2. The trim removed 6 bases at V and 1 base at J, leaving 2 bases unmatched. The CDR3 totals 13 residues. The germline gives CDR1 MGHDK, CDR2 SYGVNS. CDR3 in amino acids: CASRGRAQETQYF. Written as DNA, the CDR3 is TGTGCCAGCAGGGGGAGGGCCCAAGAGACCCAGTACTTC.

This clone occurred a few times. V is TRBV7-9 and J is TRBJ1-2; 8 bases line up with TRBD1. This CDR3 region has 19 residues. Germline CDR1 is SEHNR and CDR2 is FQNEAQ (reference sequence). Trimming took 7 bases from V and 2 from J; bases not matched to a gene: 21. The CDR3 loop is CASTPAHPRGQYLNYGYTF. Written as DNA, the CDR3 is TGTGCCAGCACCCCCGCCCATCCCAGGGGGCAATATTTGAACTATGGCTACACCTTC.